A single sample is the source of the 19 T cell receptor beta chains below, sequenced in a study of regulatory T cells in long-lasting Graves disease. Arm-PCR of CDR3 regions and iRepertoire HTBI primers were used to build TCR beta libraries. TCRdb analysed the multiplex PCR reads with MiXCR anew, one entry per CDR3 protein. The sample includes under 350,000 distinct CDR3 sequences, under 25% of them seen just once. Time point in this sample: persistent/refractory GD, antithyroid drugs over 5 years with positive TRAb. PBMC RNA served as the TCR library source. Sample: peripheral blood mononuclear cells (PBMCs), taken when the disease was refractory, from a patient treated with antithyroid drugs. The receptors come from a female donor with Graves disease.

This clonotype is a singleton in its sample. This rearrangement joins TRBV6-5 to TRBJ2-2, with D unclear. V was clipped by 3 bases and J by 7 bases, with 9 bases between them. Per the germline V gene, CDR1 is MNHEY and CDR2 is SVGAGI. This CDR3 is built from 13 residues. CDR3 sequence (DNA): TGTGCCAGCAGTTATAGTACGGGCGGGGAGCTGTTTTTT. Translation gives CASSYSTGGELFF.

Only a few counts were recorded for this clonotype. V gene TRBV5-6 combines with J gene TRBJ1-1; unclear D gene. The CDR3 contains 14 residues. Germline loops: CDR1 SGHDT, CDR2 YYEEEE. The germline V and J ends were trimmed by 2 bases and 4 bases, with 12 bases remaining between them. This CDR3 reads CASSFGVLGTEAFF. As DNA, the CDR3 is TGTGCCAGCAGCTTCGGTGTCCTGGGCACTGAAGCTTTCTTT.

The chain links TRBV25-1 to TRBJ2-5; no definite D call. Germline V CDR1 and CDR2: MGHDK, SYGVNS. Trimming removed 1 base from V and 5 bases from J, with 14 bases in between. The CDR3 contains 15 residues. The CDR3 DNA reads TGTGCCAGCAGTGAATGGTCCTTGCAAGGGGAGACCCAGTACTTC. Amino acids: CASSEWSLQGETQYF.

The rearrangement joins TRBV29-1 to TRBJ1-1; D not certain. There are 12 residues in the CDR3. Germline V gene lookup returns CDR1 SQVTM and CDR2 ANQGSEA. V was clipped by 3 bases and J by 5 bases, with 10 bases between them. This CDR3 reads CSVEGRGTEAFF. CDR3 sequence (DNA): TGCAGCGTTGAGGGGAGAGGGACTGAAGCTTTCTTT.

The chain combines TRBV15 with TRBJ2-7; D uncertain. The CDR3 has 15 residues. V lost 0 bases and J lost 7, with 16 bases in between. Germline CDR1 reads LNHNV; CDR2 reads YYDKDF (reference sequence). CDR3 amino acids: CATSRDRVRRGEQYF. DNA for the CDR3: TGTGCCACCAGCAGAGATCGGGTTCGGCGTGGGGAGCAGTACTTC.

The chain carries TRBV2 and TRBJ2-1; 7 bases align to TRBD1. The CDR3 has 15 amino acids. V gave up 8 bases and J gave up 8 bases; unmatched junction bases: 15. Germline V gene data show CDR1 as SNHLY and CDR2 as FYNNEI. The CDR3: CASFIPKTGIDEQFF. The CDR3 DNA reads as TGTGCCAGCTTCATACCCAAGACAGGGATCGATGAGCAGTTCTTC.

Only a few counts were recorded for this clonotype. This sequence joins TRBV7-2 and TRBJ2-1; D is perhaps TRBD2 (5 bases). The CDR3 loop spans 16 amino acids. Germline values: CDR1 SGHTA, CDR2 FQGNSA. V was shortened by 3 bases and J by 5 bases, with 17 bases between the two germline ends. CDR3 in amino acids: CASSFPSGGGHNEQFF. The CDR3 bases are TGTGCCAGCAGCTTCCCGTCCGGAGGAGGCCACAATGAGCAGTTCTTC.

This clonotype was seen ten or more times. This rearrangement joins TRBV11-2 to TRBJ2-5; 7 bases fit TRBD2. The J segment lost 4 bases and the V segment lost 4 bases, leaving 0 bases of the junction unmatched. The CDR3 totals 12 residues. The V gene's germline CDR1 is SGHAT and CDR2 FQNNGV. CDR3 amino acids: CASSWEGETQYF. The CDR3, as DNA: TGTGCCAGCAGCTGGGAGGGAGAGACCCAGTACTTC.

This clonotype came up many times. The rearrangement links TRBV27 to TRBJ2-5; 9 nucleotides match TRBD1. The junction had 8 bases not matched to a gene; V was cut back by 5 bases and J by 4 bases. This CDR3 contains 15 residues. Germline-derived CDR1 and CDR2 are MNHEY and SMNVEV (reference sequence). CDR3 DNA: TGTGCCAGCAGTCCCCTAAGACAGGGGGGAGAGACCCAGTACTTC. Encoded protein: CASSPLRQGGETQYF.

The J gene is TRBJ2-7, the V gene TRBV29-1; D perhaps matches TRBD2 (6 bases). The CDR3 runs to 13 residues. Trimming pared 4 bases from V and 7 bases from J, leaving 17 bases between. Germline V gene data show CDR1 as SQVTM and CDR2 as ANQGSEA. CDR3 nucleotide sequence: TGCAGCGTTGTTACTAGCTTATTTTCGGAGCAGTACTTC. This gives the protein CSVVTSLFSEQYF.

This clonotype was seen many times. This rearrangement joins TRBV2 to TRBJ1-1; D unresolved. This CDR3 is built from 14 residues. Germline values: CDR1 SNHLY, CDR2 FYNNEI. V dropped 6 bases and J dropped 7 bases, with 18 bases sitting between them. CDR3 in DNA: TGTGCCAGCAGGACCCTGTTATCTGCCCGTGAAGCTTTCTTT. It codes for CASRTLLSAREAFF.

There are many counts of this clonotype. This rearrangement joins TRBV7-8 to TRBJ2-7; D assignment may be TRBD1 or TRBD2 (6 bases each). The CDR3 consists of 15 residues. Deletions cut 6 bases from V and 2 bases from J, with 17 bases between. Germline V gene lookup returns CDR1 SGHVS and CDR2 FQNEAQ. CDR3 loop: CASSFRGESPYEQYF. DNA for the CDR3: TGTGCCAGCAGTTTTAGGGGGGAGTCACCCTACGAGCAGTACTTC.

In its sample, this clonotype was seen a few times. J is TRBJ2-6 and V is TRBV5-8; D is unresolved. The CDR3 has 16 amino acids. Germline V gene sequence: CDR1 SGHTS, CDR2 YDEGEE. The germline V and J ends were trimmed by 2 bases and 0 bases, with 9 bases remaining between them. CDR3 region: CASSFRPSSGANVLTF. In DNA, the CDR3 is TGTGCCAGCAGCTTTCGACCAAGCTCTGGGGCCAACGTCCTGACTTTC.

This chain links TRBV18 with TRBJ1-1, with 7 bases fitting TRBD1. V gave up 2 bases and J gave up 0 bases; unmatched junction bases: 9. There are 17 residues in the CDR3. The V gene's germline CDR1 is KGHSH and CDR2 LQKENI. CDR3 DNA: TGTGCCAGCTCACCAAACGGGGGACAGAACATGAACACTGAAGCTTTCTTT. Residues: CASSPNGGQNMNTEAFF.

This clonotype was observed a few times. The rearrangement links TRBV5-8 to TRBJ2-5, with 7 bases matching TRBD1. J gave up 5 bases and V 0 bases, and 10 bases lay outside the gene matches. Looked up from germline, CDR1 is SGHTS and CDR2 is YDEGEE. The CDR3 has 16 amino acids. The CDR3 region has the DNA TGTGCCAGCAGCTTGGGTGAGGACAGGTCGTGGGAGACCCAGTACTTC. This translates into CASSLGEDRSWETQYF. Filled out from reference TRBV5-8 and TRBJ2-5, the complete variable domain reads EAGVTQSPTHLIKTRGQQATLRCSPISGHTSVYWYQQALGLGLQFLLWYDEGEERNRGNFPPRFSGRQFPNYSSELNVNALELEDSALYLCASSLGEDRSWETQYFGPGTRLLVL.

The sample holds many counts of this clonotype. The rearrangement joins TRBV3-1 to TRBJ2-7; 8 bases align to TRBD1. V was clipped by 4 bases and J by 7 bases; unmatched bases: 6. In germline, CDR1 is LGHDT, CDR2 YNNKEL (reference sequence). The length of the CDR3 is 13 residues. CDR3: CASSRGQVYEQYF. In DNA, the CDR3 is TGTGCCAGCAGCCGGGGACAGGTCTATGAGCAGTACTTC.

V gene TRBV29-1 combines with J gene TRBJ2-5; 8 bases are a match to TRBD1. The germline gives CDR1 SQVTM, CDR2 ANQGSEA. This CDR3 has 13 amino acids. Losses at the gene ends were 7 bases for V and 2 bases for J; bases not matched to a gene: 6. CDR3 DNA sequence: TGCAGCGCCCGGACAGGGAAACAAGAGACCCAGTACTTC. This translates into CSARTGKQETQYF.

This clonotype was found many times. The chain carries TRBV7-9 and TRBJ2-7, with 9 bases lining up with TRBD1. The CDR3 loop spans 15 amino acids. Germline loops: CDR1 SEHNR, CDR2 FQNEAQ (reference sequence). The V segment lost 5 bases and the J segment 3 bases; nucleotides outside the gene matches: 8. The CDR3 spells CASSRPGTGNYEQYF. CDR3 nucleotide sequence: TGTGCCAGCAGCCGTCCCGGGACAGGGAACTACGAGCAGTACTTC.

This chain joins TRBV5-1 and TRBJ1-1; D is uncertain. V was pared by 7 bases and J by 4 bases, with 11 bases between. Germline values: CDR1 SGHRS, CDR2 YFSETQ. CDR3 size: 12 residues. The CDR3 bases are TGCGCCAGCGGGAAGGAGGCCACTGAAGCTTTCTTT. Its translation: CASGKEATEAFF.